This T cell receptor beta chain was obtained from a study of blood T cell repertoires in COVID-19. The method was immunoSEQ multiplex PCR; TCRdb's version includes in-frame clones alone and lacks a portion of them. The sample has some 110,000 clones; about four fifths are singletons. The CDR3 runs 16 residues. The V gene lost 6 bases and the J gene lost 2 bases, with 17 bases spanning the gap. Germline V gene sequence: CDR1 MDHEN, CDR2 SYDVKM. This clone was observed once. This chain connects TRBV28 to TRBJ1-5; perhaps TRBD1 as D (5 bases). Source material: peripheral blood. The source of this sequence is a woman older than 75 with active or convalescent COVID-19. The CDR3 reads CASRTTTSGGNQPQHF. CDR3 sequence (DNA): TGTGCCAGCAGAACGACGACGTCGGGGGGCAATCAGCCCCAGCATTTT.